This paragraph reports one T cell receptor (beta chain). As processed by the authors: Estimation of nucleated cell counts was performed using reference gene primer amplification. Libraries were prepared by immunoSEQ multiplex PCR; TCRdb keeps only in-frame clonotypes and omits some of them. The D gene and trimming were derived from the DNA, and the V and J assignments and clone size from that table. The sample shows 150,000 to 200,000 clones, roughly 85% of them seen only once. The data originate from a study of blood T cell repertoires in COVID-19. In the study overall: From T cells, B-cell-depleted T cells, or PBMCs came the material, which was cDNA or gDNA.

CDR1 and CDR2 from the germline V gene are SGHTA and FQGTGA. The CDR3 has 16 residues. J lost 2 bases, V lost 1 base, and 5 bases had no gene match. Sequenced: peripheral blood. The TCR was taken from a human donor in a cohort sampled during active COVID-19. J is TRBJ2-7 and V is TRBV7-3; 10 bases are shared with TRBD1. The CDR3 nucleotides are TGTGCCAGCAGCTTAATGTGGGACAGGGGAACCTACGAGCAGTACTTC. Amino acids: CASSLMWDRGTYEQYF.